This is a list of T cell receptor beta chains from one sample in a study of blood T cell repertoires in COVID-19. Profiling relied on immunoSEQ multiplex PCR, and the TCRdb table lists in-frame clones only, not all of them. The table shows some 180,000 clones, with roughly 82% occurring only once. Material for sequencing was peripheral blood. The receptors were sampled from a woman aged 60-70 years with COVID-19, enrolled during active disease. Each CDR3 is given with its conserved first and last residue. The order of the fields is clone size, J gene, V gene, D gene, CDR3 protein, CDR3 DNA. A D gene is named only where the DNA matches it firmly. Clone size is given for some rows only: seen once, a few or many times, or a class if the clone is expanded.

NA,TRBJ2-7,TRBV29-1,TRBD2,CSVASGRYEQYF,TGCAGCGTTGCTAGCGGGAGATACGAGCAGTACTTC
NA,TRBJ2-7,TRBV11-2,NA,CASSYSALGGYEQYF,TGTGCCAGCAGCTACAGCGCCTTGGGAGGATACGAGCAGTACTTC
NA,TRBJ1-5,TRBV23-1,NA,CASSLADGSWATSNQPQHF,TGCGCCAGCAGTCTAGCCGACGGGAGCTGGGCTACTAGCAATCAGCCCCAGCATTTT
NA,TRBJ1-1,TRBV5-1,TRBD1,CASSGDRVNTEAFF,TGCGCCAGCAGCGGGGACAGGGTGAACACTGAAGCTTTCTTT
NA,TRBJ1-2,TRBV6-5,NA,CASRLASGKEYGYTF,TGTGCCAGCAGACTTGCTTCAGGGAAAGAGTATGGCTACACCTTC
NA,TRBJ1-2,TRBV28,NA,CASRGRVYGYTF,TGTGCCAGCAGAGGCAGGGTCTATGGCTACACCTTC
few,TRBJ2-1,TRBV9,TRBD2,CASSVEAGVSYNEQFF,TGTGCCAGCAGCGTAGAAGCGGGAGTATCCTACAATGAGCAGTTCTTC
NA,TRBJ1-4,TRBV10-3,NA,CAIRARDNEKLFF,TGTGCCATCAGGGCACGGGATAATGAAAAACTGTTTTTT
NA,TRBJ1-4,TRBV2,NA,CASSEKGFATNEKLFF,TGTGCCAGCAGTGAAAAGGGGTTCGCAACTAATGAAAAACTGTTTTTT
NA,TRBJ2-7,TRBV28,TRBD1,CASSLRQGAYEQYF,TGTGCCAGCAGTTTAAGACAGGGGGCCTACGAGCAGTACTTC
NA,TRBJ2-7,TRBV2,NA,CASSEGRVEREQYF,TGTGCCAGCAGTGAAGGCAGGGTAGAAAGGGAGCAGTACTTC
NA,TRBJ2-7,TRBV5-1,TRBD2,CASSLGTSGRVHEQYF,TGCGCCAGCAGCCTCGGGACTAGCGGGAGGGTTCACGAGCAGTACTTC
NA,TRBJ2-1,TRBV7-2,NA,CASSQLGGNEQFF,TGTGCCAGCAGCCAGTTGGGGGGCAATGAGCAGTTCTTC
NA,TRBJ2-3,TRBV4-1,TRBD2,CASSAPGLAGKISTDTQYF,TGCGCCAGCAGCGCTCCGGGACTAGCGGGAAAAATTAGCACAGATACGCAGTATTTT
NA,TRBJ1-4,TRBV11-2,NA,CASSLGAARSGDEKLFF,TGTGCCAGCAGCTTAGGGGCGGCTCGGAGCGGTGATGAAAAACTGTTTTTT
few,TRBJ1-3,TRBV30,NA,CAWKWGDAGNTIYF,TGTGCCTGGAAATGGGGGGACGCTGGAAACACCATATATTTT
NA,TRBJ1-5,TRBV6-1,TRBD1,CASSETGGNQPQHF,TGTGCCAGCAGTGAGACAGGGGGAAATCAGCCCCAGCATTTT
NA,TRBJ2-3,TRBV5-4,TRBD2,CASSSRLAASTDTQYF,TGTGCCAGCAGCTCCCGACTAGCGGCTAGCACAGATACGCAGTATTTT
NA,TRBJ1-5,TRBV30,NA,CAWGTGHLNQPQHF,TGTGCCTGGGGGACGGGACACCTTAATCAGCCCCAGCATTTT
NA,TRBJ2-3,TRBV10-1,NA,CASNEGGTDTQYF,TGCGCCAGCAATGAAGGGGGCACAGATACGCAGTATTTT
few,TRBJ1-6,TRBV7-9,NA,CASSLALGDSPLHF,TGTGCCAGCAGCTTAGCGCTAGGGGATTCACCCCTCCACTTT
NA,TRBJ1-2,TRBV2,NA,CASMMGLVTNYGYTF,TGTGCCAGCATGATGGGGCTTGTTACTAACTATGGCTACACCTTC
NA,TRBJ2-3,TRBV11-3,NA,CASSKQGWGTDTQYF,TGTGCCAGCAGTAAACAGGGATGGGGCACAGATACGCAGTATTTT
NA,TRBJ2-3,TRBV5-1,TRBD2,CASMTSGGDADTQYF,TGCGCCAGCATGACTAGCGGGGGGGATGCAGATACGCAGTATTTT
NA,TRBJ1-2,TRBV15,NA,CATSSMVGGGYTF,TGTGCCACCAGCAGTATGGTGGGGGGGGGCTACACCTTC
NA,TRBJ2-2,TRBV24-1,TRBD2,CATSDLFASGGRWDTGELFF,TGTGCCACCAGTGATTTGTTCGCTAGCGGGGGGCGTTGGGACACCGGGGAGCTGTTTTTT
NA,TRBJ2-1,TRBV12-5,TRBD2,CASAGGALSRNEQFF,TGTGCTAGTGCCGGGGGGGCCTTGAGTCGCAATGAGCAGTTCTTC
NA,TRBJ2-1,TRBV12-3/TRBV12-4,NA,CASSPLSIGEQFF,TGTGCCAGCAGCCCCCTTTCCATTGGCGAGCAGTTCTTC
NA,TRBJ2-1,TRBV11-1,TRBD2,CASSLAPGGGKGYNEQFF,TGTGCCAGCAGCTTAGCCCCGGGGGGGGGTAAAGGATACAATGAGCAGTTCTTC
NA,TRBJ1-5,TRBV30,NA,CAWSGQVSNQPQHF,TGTGCCTGGAGTGGGCAGGTTAGCAATCAGCCCCAGCATTTT
NA,TRBJ1-3,TRBV6-5,TRBD1,CASSRTGEGNTIYF,TGTGCCAGCAGTAGGACAGGCGAGGGAAACACCATATATTTT
NA,TRBJ2-7,TRBV7-8,TRBD2,CASSYTLAGGTYEQYF,TGTGCCAGCAGCTACACTCTAGCGGGAGGAACCTACGAGCAGTACTTC
NA,TRBJ2-1,TRBV5-1,TRBD2,CASSTGLEVHNEQFF,TGCGCCAGCAGCACGGGACTAGAGGTACACAATGAGCAGTTCTTC
NA,TRBJ2-1,TRBV27,TRBD2,CASSLAGGPSEQFF,TGTGCCAGCAGTTTAGCGGGGGGGCCCAGTGAGCAGTTCTTC
many,TRBJ1-1,TRBV6-5,TRBD1,CASKGQGNTEAFF,TGTGCCAGCAAGGGACAGGGGAACACTGAAGCTTTCTTT
NA,TRBJ2-2,TRBV4-1,NA,CASSQDEGPGELFF,TGCGCCAGCAGCCAAGACGAGGGTCCCGGGGAGCTGTTTTTT
NA,TRBJ2-5,TRBV3-1/TRBV3-2,NA,CASSQDGGRGPETQYF,TGTGCCAGCAGCCAAGACGGGGGACGGGGCCCAGAGACCCAGTACTTC
NA,TRBJ1-6,TRBV29-1,NA,CSVASGGGSPLHF,TGCAGCGTTGCGAGCGGGGGCGGATCACCCCTCCACTTT
NA,TRBJ1-3,TRBV11-2,NA,CASSRDFSGNTIYF,TGTGCCAGCAGCCGGGATTTCTCTGGAAACACCATATATTTT
NA,TRBJ2-2,TRBV10-3,TRBD1,CAISEGQGYTGELFF,TGTGCCATCAGTGAGGGACAGGGATACACCGGGGAGCTGTTTTTT
NA,TRBJ2-7,TRBV27,TRBD2,CASSFPLLAGGYEQYF,TGTGCCAGCAGTTTTCCCCTCCTAGCGGGAGGGTACGAGCAGTACTTC
few,TRBJ1-2,TRBV7-2,NA,CASSLSPPDPNYGYTF,TGTGCCAGCAGCTTAAGTCCCCCAGATCCCAACTATGGCTACACCTTC
NA,TRBJ1-2,TRBV2,NA,CASSEALQAGNYGYTF,TGTGCCAGCAGTGAAGCGCTTCAGGCAGGGAACTATGGCTACACCTTC
NA,TRBJ2-3,TRBV4-2,NA,CASSPNRLYLITDTQYF,TGTGCCAGCAGCCCCAACCGACTTTACCTCATCACAGATACGCAGTATTTT
NA,TRBJ1-5,TRBV7-2,NA,CASSLQADQPQHF,TGTGCCAGCAGCTTACAGGCTGATCAGCCCCAGCATTTT